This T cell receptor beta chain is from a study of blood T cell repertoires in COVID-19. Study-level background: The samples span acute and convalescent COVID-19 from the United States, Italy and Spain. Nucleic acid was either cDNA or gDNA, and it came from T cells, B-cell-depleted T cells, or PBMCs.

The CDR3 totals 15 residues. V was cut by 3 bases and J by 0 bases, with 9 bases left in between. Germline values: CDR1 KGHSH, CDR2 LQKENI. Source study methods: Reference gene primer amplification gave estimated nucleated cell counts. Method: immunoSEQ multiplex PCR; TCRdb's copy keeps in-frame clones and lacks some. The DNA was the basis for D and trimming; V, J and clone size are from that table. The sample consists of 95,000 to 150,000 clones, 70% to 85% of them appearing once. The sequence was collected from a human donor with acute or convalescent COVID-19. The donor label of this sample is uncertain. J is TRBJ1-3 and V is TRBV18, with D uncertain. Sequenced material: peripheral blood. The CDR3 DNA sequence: TGTGCCAGCTCACCCCCGGGATACTCTGGAAACACCATATATTTT. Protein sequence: CASSPPGYSGNTIYF.